The 11 T cell receptor beta chains reported below all come from one sample, sequenced in a study of blood T cell repertoires in COVID-19. Sequencing was performed with immunoSEQ multiplex PCR; in TCRdb, only in-frame clones are kept and a portion is missing. The sample records approximately 160,000 clones, more than 85% being singletons. The sample was peripheral blood. These receptor sequences come from a man between 60 and 75 years old with COVID-19, enrolled during active disease.

The chain has TRBV6-5 and TRBJ2-1; 8 nucleotides line up with TRBD1. The J segment lost 5 bases and the V segment lost 6 bases, leaving 9 bases of the junction unmatched. Germline assignment: CDR1 MNHEY and CDR2 SVGAGI. The CDR3 has 15 amino acids. DNA for the CDR3: TGTGCCAGCAGCGCCCCCGGACAGGGTAACAATGAGCAGTTCTTC. It encodes CASSAPGQGNNEQFF.

J is TRBJ2-7 and V is TRBV7-2, with D unresolved. Per germline, CDR1 SGHTA and CDR2 FQGNSA. The CDR3 has 11 amino acids. Trimming stripped 2 bases from V and 7 bases from J, with 6 bases between. CDR3 residues: CASSLTSEQYF. The CDR3 coding sequence is TGTGCCAGCAGCTTAACGAGTGAGCAGTACTTC.

The chain is built from TRBV9 and TRBJ2-2; no clear D. Between the trimmed V and J ends, which lost 0 bases and 0 bases, there was a span of 9 bases. The germline V gene encodes CDR1 SGDLS and CDR2 YYNGEE. This CDR3 spans 16 amino acids. The CDR3 DNA reads TGTGCCAGCAGCGTAGGAGCCCTGCCGAACACCGGGGAGCTGTTTTTT. It codes for CASSVGALPNTGELFF.

The genes are TRBV3-1 (or the pseudogene TRBV3-2) and TRBJ1-2; 11 nucleotides line up with TRBD1. The CDR3 spans 14 residues. V trimming: 6 bases; J trimming: 7 bases; junction bases outside the gene matches: 7. The germline gives CDR1 LGHDT, CDR2 YNNKEL (reference sequence). CDR3 amino acids: CASRGTGGRGGYTF. The CDR3 DNA sequence: TGTGCCAGCAGGGGGACAGGGGGTAGGGGTGGCTACACCTTC.

V usage is TRBV6-5 and J usage is TRBJ2-7; the D is unclear. The length of the CDR3 is 12 residues. V was trimmed by 7 bases and J by 3 bases, leaving 10 bases between them. The germline V gene has CDR1 MNHEY and CDR2 SVGAGI. CDR3 nucleotides: TGTGCCAGCATTAGCAAACTCTACGAGCAGTACTTC. It specifies CASISKLYEQYF.

The chain couples TRBV25-1 to TRBJ2-6; possibly TRBD1 for D (6 bases). The germline gives CDR1 MGHDK, CDR2 SYGVNS. The ends were cut back, 8 bases at V and 1 base at J, with 9 bases in the middle. This CDR3 is built from 14 residues. CDR3 amino acids: CASGRGSGANVLTF. The CDR3 coding sequence is TGTGCCAGCGGAAGGGGGTCTGGGGCCAACGTCCTGACTTTC. The whole variable domain, remainder taken from reference TRBV25-1 and TRBJ2-6, is EADIYQTPRYLVIGTGKKITLECSQTMGHDKMYWYQQDPGMELHLIHYSYGVNSTEKGDLSSESTVSRIRTEHFPLTLESARPSHTSQYLCASGRGSGANVLTFGAGSRLTVL.

The chain links TRBV4-3 to TRBJ1-1; no firm D call. Trimming left V 0 bases short and J 1 base short, with 9 bases between. This CDR3 contains 15 residues. CDR1 is LGHNA and CDR2 is YSLEER in the germline V gene. The CDR3 DNA sequence: TGCGCCAGCAGCCAAGAGGCACACAGGAACACTGAAGCTTTCTTT. The encoded protein is CASSQEAHRNTEAFF.

The chain combines TRBV5-3 with TRBJ1-1; 8 bases line up with TRBD1. TRBV5-3 is marked as an open reading frame, function uncertain. This CDR3 region has 20 residues. Trimming removed 0 bases from V and 5 bases from J; junction bases left unmatched: 21. CDR3 amino acids: CARSLGRSGGVLPGGTEAFF. The CDR3 nucleotides are TGTGCCAGAAGCTTGGGGCGGTCAGGGGGCGTCCTCCCAGGAGGGACTGAAGCTTTCTTT.

V and J are TRBV5-1 and TRBJ2-4; possible D gene TRBD1, 6 bases. Germline-derived CDR1 and CDR2 are SGHRS and YFSETQ. The V end lost 0 bases, the J end lost 6 bases, and 13 bases lay between the germline ends. The CDR3 totals 15 residues. CDR3 protein: CASSLVPGDGNIQYF. The CDR3, as DNA: TGCGCCAGCAGCTTGGTTCCAGGGGACGGAAACATTCAGTACTTC.

Comments on this clone: An end of the junction differs from the germline gene, which may be a read error. The V and J genes are TRBV7-7 and TRBJ2-5, with D possibly matching TRBD2 (5 bases). Germline CDR1 and CDR2: SSHAT and FNYEAQ (reference sequence). The CDR3 runs 14 residues. CDR3 protein: CASSLRGLQETQYF. CDR3 DNA sequence: TGTGCTAGCAGCTTACGGGGTTTACAAGAGACCCAGTACTTC.

This chain joins TRBV19 and TRBJ1-6; perhaps TRBD1 as D (5 bases). Germline V gives CDR1 LNHDA, CDR2 SQIVND (reference sequence). Trimming shortened V by 3 bases and J by 8 bases, and 14 bases separated the two germline ends. This CDR3 comprises 15 residues. Here the CDR3 DNA reads TGTGCCAGTAGTATGCAGGGTTTGGGCGATTCACCCCTCCACTTT. Translating it yields CASSMQGLGDSPLHF.